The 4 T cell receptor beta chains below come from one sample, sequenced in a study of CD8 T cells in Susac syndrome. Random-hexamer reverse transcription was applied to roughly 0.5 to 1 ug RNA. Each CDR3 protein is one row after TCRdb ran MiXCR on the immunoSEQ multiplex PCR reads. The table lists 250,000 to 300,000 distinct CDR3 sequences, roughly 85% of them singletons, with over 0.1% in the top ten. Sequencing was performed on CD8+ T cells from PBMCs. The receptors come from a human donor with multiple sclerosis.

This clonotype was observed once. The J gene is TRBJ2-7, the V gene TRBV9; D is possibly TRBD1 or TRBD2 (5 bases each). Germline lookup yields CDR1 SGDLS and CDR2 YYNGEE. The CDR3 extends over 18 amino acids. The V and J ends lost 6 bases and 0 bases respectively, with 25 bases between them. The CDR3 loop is CASTSTAFRDGYSYEQYF. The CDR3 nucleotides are TGTGCCAGCACCTCGACCGCCTTCCGGGACGGATACTCCTACGAGCAGTACTTC. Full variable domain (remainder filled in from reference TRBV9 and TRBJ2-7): DSGVTQTPKHLITATGQRVTLRCSPRSGDLSVYWYQQSLDQGLQFLIQYYNGEERAKGNILERFSAQQFPDLHSELNLSSLELGDSALYFCASTSTAFRDGYSYEQYFGPGTRLTVT.

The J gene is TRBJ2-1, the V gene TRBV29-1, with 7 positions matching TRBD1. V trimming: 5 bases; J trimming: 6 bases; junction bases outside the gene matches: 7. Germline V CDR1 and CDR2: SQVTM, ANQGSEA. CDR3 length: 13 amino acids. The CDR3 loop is CSVCRDSPNEQFF. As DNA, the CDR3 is TGCAGCGTTTGCAGGGACAGCCCCAATGAGCAGTTCTTC.

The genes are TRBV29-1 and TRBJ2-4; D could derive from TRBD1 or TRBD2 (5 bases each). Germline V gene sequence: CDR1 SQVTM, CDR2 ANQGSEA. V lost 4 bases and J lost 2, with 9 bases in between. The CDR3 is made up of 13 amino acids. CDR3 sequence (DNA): TGCAGCGTTGTGGGGGAACCCAAAAACATTCAGTACTTC. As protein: CSVVGEPKNIQYF.

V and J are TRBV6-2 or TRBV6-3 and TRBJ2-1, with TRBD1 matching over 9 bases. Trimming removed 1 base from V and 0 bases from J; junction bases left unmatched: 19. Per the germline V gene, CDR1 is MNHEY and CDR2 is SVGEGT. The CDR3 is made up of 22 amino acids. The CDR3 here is CASSYYQGQGIISLSSYNEQFF. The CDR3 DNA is TGTGCCAGCAGTTACTACCAGGGACAGGGAATTATCAGTCTTAGCTCCTACAATGAGCAGTTCTTC.